The sequence of this T cell receptor (beta chain) was determined in a study of identical twins. Findings and limits, study-wide: A partial confounding effect on zero-insertion analyses could come from invariant MAIT and iNKT cells. Clonotypes of the beta chain that were abundant in cord blood carried fewer insertions (memory repertoires showed none).

With regard to this clonotype: Its antigen is not identified.

The V end lost 4 bases, the J end lost 2 bases, and 16 bases lay between the germline ends. This CDR3 comprises 16 residues. Per the germline V gene, CDR1 is SNHLY and CDR2 is FYNNEI. A universal primer site was incorporated via template switching, and the cDNA contained unique molecular identifiers. TCRdb analysed the 5' RACE reads with MiXCR anew, one entry per CDR3 protein. Of under 900,000 distinct CDR3 sequences in the sample, 12% were seen once. In addition, the sample was reused for a study of yellow fever vaccine responses in identical twins. That work adds: A vaccine T cell response that seemed partly convergent and partly personalized was reported in twins.

The chain carries TRBV2 and TRBJ2-3, with D perhaps matching TRBD1 (5 bases). This clonotype originated in a woman aged 18-35 years in good health. Sequencing was carried out using PBMCs. DNA for the CDR3: TGTGCCAGCAGTGGGACACAATTTTCCGCCACAGATACGCAGTATTTT. It encodes CASSGTQFSATDTQYF.